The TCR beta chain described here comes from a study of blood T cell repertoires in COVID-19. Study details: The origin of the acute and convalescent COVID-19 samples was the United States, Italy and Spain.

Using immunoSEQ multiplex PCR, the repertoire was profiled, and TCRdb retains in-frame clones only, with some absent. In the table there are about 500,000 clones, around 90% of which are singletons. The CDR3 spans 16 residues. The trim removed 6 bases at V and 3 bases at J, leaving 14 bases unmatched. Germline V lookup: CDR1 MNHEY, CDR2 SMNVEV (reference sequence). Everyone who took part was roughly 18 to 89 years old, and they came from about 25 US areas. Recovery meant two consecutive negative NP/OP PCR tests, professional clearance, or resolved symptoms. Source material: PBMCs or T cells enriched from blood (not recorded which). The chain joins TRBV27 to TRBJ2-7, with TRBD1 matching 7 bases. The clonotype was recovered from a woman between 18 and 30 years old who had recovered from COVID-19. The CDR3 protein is CASSRRDRQFFYEQYF. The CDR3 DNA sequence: TGTGCCAGCAGCCGACGGGACAGACAATTCTTCTACGAGCAGTACTTC.